This entry lists 7 T cell receptor beta chains sequenced from one sample in a study of blood T cell repertoires in COVID-19. Sequencing was performed with immunoSEQ multiplex PCR; in TCRdb, only in-frame clones are kept and a portion is missing. The repertoire consists of 100,000 to 130,000 clones, with 60% to 85% occurring once and the leading ten covering 4% to 5.5%. The sample taken for sequencing was peripheral blood. All receptors come from a man aged 70 or older with acute or convalescent COVID-19.

The chain recombines TRBV15 with TRBJ2-3; D not resolved. The germline gives CDR1 LNHNV, CDR2 YYDKDF (reference sequence). Trimming pared 0 bases from V and 2 bases from J, leaving 15 bases between. This CDR3 is built from 17 residues. CDR3 sequence reads: CATSRDSGITITDTQYF. DNA for the CDR3: TGTGCCACCAGCAGAGATTCAGGCATAACAATCACAGATACGCAGTATTTT.

The gene calls are TRBV7-9 and TRBJ1-5, with 7 bases identical to TRBD1. After removal of 1 base from V and 4 bases from J, the junction contained 7 bases not matched to a gene. The CDR3 contains 16 residues. Germline CDR1 SEHNR, CDR2 FQNEAQ (reference sequence). The CDR3 sequence is CASSLEQGPTNQPQHF. For the CDR3, the DNA is TGTGCCAGCAGCTTAGAACAGGGGCCCACAAATCAGCCCCAGCATTTT.

The chain joins TRBV19 to TRBJ1-5, with unresolved D. Per germline, CDR1 LNHDA and CDR2 SQIVND (reference sequence). V was clipped by 2 bases and J by 0 bases, with 8 bases between them. The CDR3 totals 15 residues. This CDR3 reads CASSITPYSNQPQHF. The CDR3 DNA sequence: TGTGCCAGTAGTATAACACCGTATAGCAATCAGCCCCAGCATTTT.

The rearrangement uses TRBV18 and TRBJ2-5, with D maybe TRBD2 (6 bases). V shed 3 bases and J shed 2 bases, with 16 bases lying between them. This CDR3 is built from 16 residues. Germline CDR1 and CDR2: KGHSH and LQKENI. This chain's CDR3 is CASSPGGGETQETQYF. CDR3 DNA: TGTGCCAGCTCACCGGGTGGCGGGGAGACACAAGAGACCCAGTACTTC. The full variable domain, with the rest looked up from reference TRBV18 and TRBJ2-5, is NAGVMQNPRHLVRRRGQEARLRCSPMKGHSHVYWYRQLPEEGLKFMVYLQKENIIDESGMPKERFSAEFPKEGPSILRIQQVVRGDSAAYFCASSPGGGETQETQYFGPGTRLLVL.

This chain uses TRBV7-6 with TRBJ2-5; 9 bases align to TRBD1. CDR1 is SGHVS, CDR2 FNYEAQ, per germline. With 7 bases clipped from V and 2 bases from J, the junction kept 5 bases outside the gene matches. The length of the CDR3 is 14 residues. CDR3 DNA: TGTGCCAGCACCATCGGACAGGGGCAAGAGACCCAGTACTTC. Translation: CASTIGQGQETQYF. The whole variable domain, remainder taken from reference TRBV7-6 and TRBJ2-5, is GAGVSQSPRYKVTKRGQDVALRCDPISGHVSLYWYRQALGQGPEFLTYFNYEAQQDKSGLPNDRFSAERPEGSISTLTIQRTEQRDSAMYRCASTIGQGQETQYFGPGTRLLVL.

The rearrangement uses TRBV9 and TRBJ2-5; D unclear. V lost 0 bases and J lost 2, with 2 bases in between. The CDR3 consists of 12 residues. The V gene's germline CDR1 is SGDLS and CDR2 YYNGEE. In nucleotides, the CDR3 is TGTGCCAGCAGCGTAGCTCAAGAGACCCAGTACTTC. This sequence encodes CASSVAQETQYF.

The CDR3, as DNA: TGTGCCAGCAACCCTGGGATGGGAGTGGGAAGGAATGAGCAGTTCTTC. Its protein is CASNPGMGVGRNEQFF. The chain carries TRBV6-2 or TRBV6-3 and TRBJ2-1; D is possibly TRBD2 (5 bases). Looked up from germline, CDR1 is MNHEY and CDR2 is SVGEGT. The V and J ends lost 7 bases and 7 bases respectively, with 23 bases between them. This CDR3 spans 16 amino acids.